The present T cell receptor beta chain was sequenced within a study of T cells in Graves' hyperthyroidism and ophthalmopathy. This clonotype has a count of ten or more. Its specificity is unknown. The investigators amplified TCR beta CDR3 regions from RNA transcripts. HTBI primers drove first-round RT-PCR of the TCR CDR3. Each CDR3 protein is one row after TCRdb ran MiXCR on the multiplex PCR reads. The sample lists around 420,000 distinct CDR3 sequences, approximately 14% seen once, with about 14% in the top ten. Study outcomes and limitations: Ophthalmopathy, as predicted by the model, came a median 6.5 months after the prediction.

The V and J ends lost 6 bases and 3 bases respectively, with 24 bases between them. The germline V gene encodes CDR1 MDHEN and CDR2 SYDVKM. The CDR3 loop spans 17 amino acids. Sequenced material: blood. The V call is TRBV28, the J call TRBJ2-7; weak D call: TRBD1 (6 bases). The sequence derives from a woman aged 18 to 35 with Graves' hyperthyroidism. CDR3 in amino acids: CASRSEDRPSTFYEQYF. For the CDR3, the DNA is TGTGCCAGCAGGTCGGAAGACAGGCCATCGACCTTCTACGAGCAGTACTTC.